The next 2 T cell receptor beta chains were all read from a single sample in a study of blood T cell repertoires in COVID-19. This table comes from immunoSEQ multiplex PCR, and its TCRdb copy is limited to in-frame clones, with some not included. The table has some 200,000 clones, approximately 83% seen once. Sequencing was performed on peripheral blood. These receptors originate from a woman under 40 with COVID-19, enrolled during active disease.

V gene TRBV5-1 combines with J gene TRBJ2-2; D unresolved. The CDR3 consists of 15 residues. Trimming removed 4 bases at V and 0 bases at J, with 10 bases between. Germline V CDR1 and CDR2: SGHRS, YFSETQ. The CDR3 DNA is TGCGCCAGCAGCCCAACCGCAGCGAACACCGGGGAGCTGTTTTTT. As protein: CASSPTAANTGELFF.

The V and J genes are TRBV5-1 and TRBJ2-1, with 12 bases matching TRBD2. Germline CDR1 SGHRS, CDR2 YFSETQ. V gave up 8 bases and J gave up 0 bases; unmatched junction bases: 6. The CDR3 loop spans 16 amino acids. The CDR3 nucleotides are TGCGCCAGTAACGGACTAGCGGGGAGCTCCTACAATGAGCAGTTCTTC. It is translated as CASNGLAGSSYNEQFF. Variable domain in full (rest from reference TRBV5-1 and TRBJ2-1): KAGVTQTPRYLIKTRGQQVTLSCSPISGHRSVSWYQQTPGQGLQFLFEYFSETQRNKGNFPGRFSGRQFSNSRSEMNVSTLELGDSALYLCASNGLAGSSYNEQFFGPGTRLTVL.